Listed below are T cell receptor beta chains from one sample, sequenced in a study of Tregs in tolerant kidney transplant recipients. Repertoires were generated with immunoSEQ multiplex PCR, while TCRdb's copy carries only in-frame clones and drops some. The data show about 240,000 clones, with about four fifths seen just once and around 0.68% held by the top ten. Input material: CD4+ T cells from blood. The receptors here all came from a human donor in good health. Each CDR3 is given with its conserved first and last residue. The D gene is left open where the match is weak. Size values are once, few and many counts, or a class for expanded clones, and some rows have none.

clone_size d_call j_call v_call cdr3_nt cdr3_aa
- - TRBJ2-7 TRBV29-1 TGCAGCGTAAGACATCGGACTTCCTACGAGCAGTACTTC CSVRHRTSYEQYF
- TRBD2 TRBJ2-1 TRBV11-3 TGTGCCAGCAGCCCAAGACTAGCGGGAGGGCCGGGAGACAATGAGCAGTTCTTC CASSPRLAGGPGDNEQFF
- - TRBJ1-2 TRBV27 TGTGCCAGCAGTTTACGGAGACAGCACTATGGCTACACCTTC CASSLRRQHYGYTF
- TRBD2 TRBJ2-7 TRBV19 TGTGCCACCGTAGCGGGGACCTCCTACGAGCAGTACTTC CATVAGTSYEQYF
- - TRBJ2-7 TRBV10-3 TGTGCCATCAGTGAGTCAGAACTAGCCAACTACGAGCAGTACTTC CAISESELANYEQYF
- TRBD1 TRBJ1-1 TRBV4-1 TGCGCCAGCACCCAATTCGGGACAGGGGGTGTCTTGGCGAACACTGAAGCTTTCTTT CASTQFGTGGVLANTEAFF
- - TRBJ2-5 TRBV5-1 TGCGCCAGCAGCTTCGGACCCCTTGGAGAGACCCAGTACTTC CASSFGPLGETQYF
- TRBD1 TRBJ1-3 TRBV18 TGTGCCAGCTCCCTCACTGGACAGGATGGAAACACCATATATTTT CASSLTGQDGNTIYF
- - TRBJ2-1 TRBV30 TGTGCCTGGAGAGGGGATAGCTCCTACAATGAGCAGTTCTTC CAWRGDSSYNEQFF
- TRBD1 TRBJ2-5 TRBV7-9 TGTGCCAGCAGCTCAGGGACAGGGATGGCTCAAGAGACCCAGTACTTC CASSSGTGMAQETQYF
many TRBD1 TRBJ1-4 TRBV2 TGTGCCAGCAGTGAAATGTGGACAGGAACCGAAAAACTGTTTTTT CASSEMWTGTEKLFF
- - TRBJ1-1 TRBV6-5 TGTGCCAGCAGTTACTCTAGGGGCACTGAAGCTTTCTTT CASSYSRGTEAFF
once - TRBJ2-7 TRBV20-1 TGCAGTGCTAGAGTGGGCTACGAGCAGTACTTC CSARVGYEQYF
- - TRBJ2-7 TRBV29-1 TGCAGCGCCGGGACACGTGGGGAGCAGTACTTC CSAGTRGEQYF
- TRBD1 TRBJ2-3 TRBV19 TGTGCCAGTAGTATGGGACAGGGCTCAGATACGCAGTATTTT CASSMGQGSDTQYF
once - TRBJ1-1 TRBV21-1 TGTGCCAGCAGCAAAGTAGGCGGGAGGGCTGAAGCTTTCTTT CASSKVGGRAEAFF